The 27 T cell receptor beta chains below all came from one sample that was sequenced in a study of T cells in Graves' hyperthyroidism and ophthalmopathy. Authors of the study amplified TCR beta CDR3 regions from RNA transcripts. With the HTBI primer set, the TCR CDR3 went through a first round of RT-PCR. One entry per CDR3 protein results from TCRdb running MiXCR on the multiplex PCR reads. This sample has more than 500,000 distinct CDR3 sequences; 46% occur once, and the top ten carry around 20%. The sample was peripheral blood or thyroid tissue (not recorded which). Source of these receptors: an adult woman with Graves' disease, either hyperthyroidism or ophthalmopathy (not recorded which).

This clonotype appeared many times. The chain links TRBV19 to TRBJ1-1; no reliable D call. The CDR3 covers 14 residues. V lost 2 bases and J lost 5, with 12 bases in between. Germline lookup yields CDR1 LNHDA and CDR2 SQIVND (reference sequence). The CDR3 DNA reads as TGTGCCAGTAGTATAAGTCCCGACGGGACTGAAGCTTTCTTT. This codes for CASSISPDGTEAFF.

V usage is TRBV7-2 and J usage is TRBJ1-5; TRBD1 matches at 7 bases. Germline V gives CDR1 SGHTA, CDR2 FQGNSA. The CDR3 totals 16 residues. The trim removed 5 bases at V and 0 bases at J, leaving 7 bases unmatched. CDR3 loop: CASSIDSGGSNQPQHF. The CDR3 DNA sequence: TGTGCCAGCAGCATAGACTCAGGGGGTAGCAATCAGCCCCAGCATTTT. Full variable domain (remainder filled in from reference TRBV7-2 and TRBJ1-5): GAGVSQSPSNKVTEKGKDVELRCDPISGHTALYWYRQSLGQGLEFLIYFQGNSAPDKSGLPSDRFSAERTGGSVSTLTIQRTQQEDSAVYLCASSIDSGGSNQPQHFGDGTRLSIL.

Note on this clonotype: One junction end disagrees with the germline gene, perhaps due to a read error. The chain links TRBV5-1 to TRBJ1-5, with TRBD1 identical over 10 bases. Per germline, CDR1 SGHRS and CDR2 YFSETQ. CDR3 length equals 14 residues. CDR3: CASGLGTGVQLQHF. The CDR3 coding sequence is TGCGCCAGCGGCTTGGGGACAGGGGTTCAGCTCCAGCATTTT. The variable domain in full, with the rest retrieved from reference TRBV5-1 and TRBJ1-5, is KAGVTQTPRYLIKTRGQQVTLSCSPISGHRSVSWYQQTPGQGLQFLFEYFSETQRNKGNFPGRFSGRQFSNSRSEMNVSTLELGDSALYLCASGLGTGVQLQHFGDGTRLSIL.

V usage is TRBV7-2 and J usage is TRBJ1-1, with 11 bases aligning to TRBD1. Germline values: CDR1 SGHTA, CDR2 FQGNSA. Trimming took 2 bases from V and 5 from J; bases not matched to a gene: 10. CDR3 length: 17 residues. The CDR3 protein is CASSLTWTGGTGTEAFF. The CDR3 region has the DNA TGTGCCAGCAGCTTAACTTGGACAGGGGGCACTGGAACTGAAGCTTTCTTT.

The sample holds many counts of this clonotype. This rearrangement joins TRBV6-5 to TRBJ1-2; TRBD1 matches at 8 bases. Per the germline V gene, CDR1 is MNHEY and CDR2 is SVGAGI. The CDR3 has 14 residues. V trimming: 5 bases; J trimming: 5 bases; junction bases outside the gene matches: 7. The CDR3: CASSDPQGAYGYTF. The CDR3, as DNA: TGTGCCAGCAGTGATCCTCAGGGGGCGTATGGCTACACCTTC.

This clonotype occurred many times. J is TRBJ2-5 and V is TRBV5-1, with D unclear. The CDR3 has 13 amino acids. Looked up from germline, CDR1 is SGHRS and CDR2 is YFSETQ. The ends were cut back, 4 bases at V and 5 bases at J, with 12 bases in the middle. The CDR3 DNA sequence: TGCGCCAGCAGCCAATTTAATTCGGAGACCCAGTACTTC. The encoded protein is CASSQFNSETQYF. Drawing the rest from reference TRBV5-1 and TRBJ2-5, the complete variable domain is KAGVTQTPRYLIKTRGQQVTLSCSPISGHRSVSWYQQTPGQGLQFLFEYFSETQRNKGNFPGRFSGRQFSNSRSEMNVSTLELGDSALYLCASSQFNSETQYFGPGTRLLVL.

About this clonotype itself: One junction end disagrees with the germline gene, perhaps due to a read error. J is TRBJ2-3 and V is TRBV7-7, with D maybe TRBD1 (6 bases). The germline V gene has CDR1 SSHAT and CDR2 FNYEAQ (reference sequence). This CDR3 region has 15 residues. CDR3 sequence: CASSSQGLSTDTQYF. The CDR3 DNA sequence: TGTGCTAGCAGCTCCCAGGGGCTGAGCACAGATACGCAGTATTTT.

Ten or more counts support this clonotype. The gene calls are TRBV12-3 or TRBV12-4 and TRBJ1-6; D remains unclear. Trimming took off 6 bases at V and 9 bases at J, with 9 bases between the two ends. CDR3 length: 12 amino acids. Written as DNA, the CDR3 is TGTGCCAGCAGGCACGTGGGTTCACCCCTCCACTTT. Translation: CASRHVGSPLHF.

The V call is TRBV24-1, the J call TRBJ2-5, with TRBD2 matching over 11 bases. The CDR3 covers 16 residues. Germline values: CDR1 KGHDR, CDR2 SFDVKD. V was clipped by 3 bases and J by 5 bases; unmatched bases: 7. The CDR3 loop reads CATSDATSGGGETQYF. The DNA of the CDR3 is TGTGCCACCAGTGATGCTACTAGCGGGGGTGGGGAGACCCAGTACTTC.

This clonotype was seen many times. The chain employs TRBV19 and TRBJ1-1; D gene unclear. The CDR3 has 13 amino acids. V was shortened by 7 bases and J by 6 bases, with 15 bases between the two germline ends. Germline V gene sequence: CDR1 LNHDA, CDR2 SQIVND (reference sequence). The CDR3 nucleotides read TGTGCCAGTACCTCATTGGCAGGACCTGAAGCTTTCTTT. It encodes CASTSLAGPEAFF.

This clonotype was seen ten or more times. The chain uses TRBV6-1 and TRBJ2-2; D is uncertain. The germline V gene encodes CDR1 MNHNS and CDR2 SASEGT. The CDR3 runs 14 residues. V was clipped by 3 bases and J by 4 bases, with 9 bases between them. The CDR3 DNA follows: TGTGCCAGCAGTGAGGGTGTAGGCACCGGGGAGCTGTTTTTT. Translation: CASSEGVGTGELFF.

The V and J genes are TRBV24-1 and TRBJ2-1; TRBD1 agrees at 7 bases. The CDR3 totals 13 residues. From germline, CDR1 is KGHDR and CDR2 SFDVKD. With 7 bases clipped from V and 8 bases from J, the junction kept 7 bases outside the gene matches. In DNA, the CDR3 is TGTGCCACCAGCAGACAGGGATTCGATGAGCAGTTCTTC. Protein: CATSRQGFDEQFF.

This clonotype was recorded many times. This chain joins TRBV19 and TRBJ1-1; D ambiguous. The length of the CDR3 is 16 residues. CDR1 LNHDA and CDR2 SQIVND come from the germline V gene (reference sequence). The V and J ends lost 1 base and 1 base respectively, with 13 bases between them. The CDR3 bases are TGTGCCAGTAGTATAGCTATCCGGGTGAGGAACACTGAAGCTTTCTTT. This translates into CASSIAIRVRNTEAFF. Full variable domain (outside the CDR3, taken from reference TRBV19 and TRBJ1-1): DGGITQSPKYLFRKEGQNVTLSCEQNLNHDAMYWYRQDPGQGLRLIYYSQIVNDFQKGDIAEGYSVSREKKESFPLTVTSAQKNPTAFYLCASSIAIRVRNTEAFFGQGTRLTVV.

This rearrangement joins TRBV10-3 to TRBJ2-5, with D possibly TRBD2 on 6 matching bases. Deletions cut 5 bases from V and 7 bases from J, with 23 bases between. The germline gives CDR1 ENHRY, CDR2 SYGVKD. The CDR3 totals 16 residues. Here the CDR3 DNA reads TGTGCCATCAGTCGGTTGTATAGCGGAACCGTGGGGACCCAGTACTTC. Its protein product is CAISRLYSGTVGTQYF.

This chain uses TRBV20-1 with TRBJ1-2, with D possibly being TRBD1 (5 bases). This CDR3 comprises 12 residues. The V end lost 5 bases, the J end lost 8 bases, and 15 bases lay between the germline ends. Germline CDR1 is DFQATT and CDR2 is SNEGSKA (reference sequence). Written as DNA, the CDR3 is TGCAGTGCTTGGACCGACAGTGGGGGCTACACCTTC. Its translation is CSAWTDSGGYTF.

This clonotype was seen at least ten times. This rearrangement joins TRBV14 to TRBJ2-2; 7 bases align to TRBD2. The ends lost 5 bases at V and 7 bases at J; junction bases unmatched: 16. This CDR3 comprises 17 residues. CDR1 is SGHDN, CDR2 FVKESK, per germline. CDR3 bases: TGTGCCAGCAGCAAACAAAGGGGACTAAGCAGTGGCGGGGAGCTGTTTTTT. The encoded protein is CASSKQRGLSSGGELFF.

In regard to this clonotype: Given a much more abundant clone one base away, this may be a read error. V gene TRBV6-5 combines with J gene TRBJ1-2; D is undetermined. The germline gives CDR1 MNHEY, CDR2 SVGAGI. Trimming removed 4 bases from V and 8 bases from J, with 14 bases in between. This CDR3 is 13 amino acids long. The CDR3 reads CASSFPIIGGYTF. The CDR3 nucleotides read TGTGCCAGCAGTTTCCCTATAATCGGCGGCTACACCTTC.

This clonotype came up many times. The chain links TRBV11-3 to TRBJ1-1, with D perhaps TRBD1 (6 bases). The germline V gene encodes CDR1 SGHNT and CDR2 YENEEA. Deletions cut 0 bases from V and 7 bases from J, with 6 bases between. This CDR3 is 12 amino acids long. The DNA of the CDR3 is TGTGCCAGCAGCTTAGAAGGGGGTGAAGCTTTCTTT. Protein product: CASSLEGGEAFF.

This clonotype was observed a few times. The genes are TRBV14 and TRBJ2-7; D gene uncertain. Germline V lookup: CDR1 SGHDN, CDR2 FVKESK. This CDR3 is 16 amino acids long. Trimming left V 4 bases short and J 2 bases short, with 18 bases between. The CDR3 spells CASSRSQPPRTYEQYF. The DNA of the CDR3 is TGTGCCAGCAGCCGGTCTCAACCACCTAGGACCTACGAGCAGTACTTC.

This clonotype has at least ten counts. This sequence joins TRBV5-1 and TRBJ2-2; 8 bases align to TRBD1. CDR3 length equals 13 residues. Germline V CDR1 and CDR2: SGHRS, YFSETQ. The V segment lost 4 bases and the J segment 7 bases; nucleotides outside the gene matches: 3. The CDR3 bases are TGCGCCAGCAGCCGAGGACAGGGCGGGGAGCTGTTTTTT. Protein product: CASSRGQGGELFF.

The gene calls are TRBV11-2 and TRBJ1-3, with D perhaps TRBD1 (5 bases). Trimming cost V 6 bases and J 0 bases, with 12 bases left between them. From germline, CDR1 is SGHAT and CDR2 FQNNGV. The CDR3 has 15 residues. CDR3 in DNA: TGTGCCAGCAGTTGGGACTCCCGCTCTGGAAACACCATATATTTT. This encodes CASSWDSRSGNTIYF.

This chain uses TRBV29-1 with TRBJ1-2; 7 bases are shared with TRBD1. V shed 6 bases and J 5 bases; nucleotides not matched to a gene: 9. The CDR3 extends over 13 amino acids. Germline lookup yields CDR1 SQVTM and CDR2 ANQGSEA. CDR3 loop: CSVYYGTEYGYTF. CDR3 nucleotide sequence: TGCAGCGTCTACTATGGGACAGAGTATGGCTACACCTTC.

The chain's CDR3 is CASSKQGSGQPQHF. The CDR3 nucleotides are TGTGCCAGCAGTAAACAGGGTTCGGGGCAGCCCCAGCATTTT. V is TRBV12-3 or TRBV12-4 and J is TRBJ1-5, with a tentative D call TRBD1 (6 bases). This CDR3 contains 14 residues. Trimming left V 5 bases short and J 7 bases short, with 15 bases between.

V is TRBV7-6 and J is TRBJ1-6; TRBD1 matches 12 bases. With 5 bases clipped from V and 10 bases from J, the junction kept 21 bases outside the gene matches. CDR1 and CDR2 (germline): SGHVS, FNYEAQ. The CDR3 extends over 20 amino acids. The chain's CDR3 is CASSGRRGSGQGALLSPLHF. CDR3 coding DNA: TGTGCCAGCAGCGGCAGAAGGGGATCGGGACAGGGGGCTTTGCTATCACCCCTCCACTTT.

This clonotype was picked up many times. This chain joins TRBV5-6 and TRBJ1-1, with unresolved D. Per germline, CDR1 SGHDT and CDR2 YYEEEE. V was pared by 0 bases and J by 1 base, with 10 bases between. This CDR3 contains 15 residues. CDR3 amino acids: CASSLAAGWNTEAFF. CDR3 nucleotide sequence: TGTGCCAGCAGCTTGGCCGCGGGGTGGAACACTGAAGCTTTCTTT.

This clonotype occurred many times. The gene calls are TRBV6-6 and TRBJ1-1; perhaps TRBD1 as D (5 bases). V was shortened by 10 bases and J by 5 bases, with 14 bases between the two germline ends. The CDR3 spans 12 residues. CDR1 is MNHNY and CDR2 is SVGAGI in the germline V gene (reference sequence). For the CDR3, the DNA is TGTGCCATCGGAGACGGGGGAACTGAAGCTTTCTTT. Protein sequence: CAIGDGGTEAFF.

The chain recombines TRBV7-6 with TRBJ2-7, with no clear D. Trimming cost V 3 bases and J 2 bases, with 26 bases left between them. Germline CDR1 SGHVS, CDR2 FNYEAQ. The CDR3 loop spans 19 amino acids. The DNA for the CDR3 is TGTGCCAGCAGCTTGATTCCCCCGGGTATCGATTCCGGCGCCTACGAGCAGTACTTC. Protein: CASSLIPPGIDSGAYEQYF.